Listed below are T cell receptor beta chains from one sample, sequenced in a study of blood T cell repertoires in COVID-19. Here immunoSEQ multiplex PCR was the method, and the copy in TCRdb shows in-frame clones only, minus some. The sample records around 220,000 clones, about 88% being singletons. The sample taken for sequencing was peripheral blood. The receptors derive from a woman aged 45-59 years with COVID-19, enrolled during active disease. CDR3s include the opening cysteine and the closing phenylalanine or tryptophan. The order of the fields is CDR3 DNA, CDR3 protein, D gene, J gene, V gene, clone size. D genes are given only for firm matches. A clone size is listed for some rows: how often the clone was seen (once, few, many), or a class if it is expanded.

CDR3 DNA: TGTGCCAGCAGTTCCACAGTTTCCTACAATGAGCAGTTCTTC
CDR3 protein: CASSSTVSYNEQFF
D gene: NA
J gene: TRBJ2-1
V gene: TRBV6-5
clone size: NA

CDR3 DNA: TGTGCCAGTAGTATTTGGGGGGGTTTACAGGGAAATCAGCCCCAGCATTTT
CDR3 protein: CASSIWGGLQGNQPQHF
D gene: NA
J gene: TRBJ1-5
V gene: TRBV19
clone size: once

CDR3 DNA: TGTGCCAGCAGACGCGACAGGGAATATGGCTACACCTTC
CDR3 protein: CASRRDREYGYTF
D gene: TRBD1
J gene: TRBJ1-2
V gene: TRBV5-4
clone size: once

CDR3 DNA: TGCGCCAGCAGTGGGACCGTCGGGGGTGAGCAGTTCTTC
CDR3 protein: CASSGTVGGEQFF
D gene: NA
J gene: TRBJ2-1
V gene: TRBV5-1
clone size: NA

CDR3 DNA: TGTGCCAGCAGCTCCCAGGGGGCTAATGAAAAACTGTTTTTT
CDR3 protein: CASSSQGANEKLFF
D gene: TRBD1
J gene: TRBJ1-4
V gene: TRBV7-2
clone size: NA

CDR3 DNA: TGTGCCAGTGGTGACGGGGGGGCAGATACGCAGTATTTT
CDR3 protein: CASGDGGADTQYF
D gene: TRBD2
J gene: TRBJ2-3
V gene: TRBV19
clone size: once

CDR3 DNA: TGTGCTAGTGGTCTAACCCCCAGGGGGTTTGACTATGGCTACACCTTC
CDR3 protein: CASGLTPRGFDYGYTF
D gene: TRBD1
J gene: TRBJ1-2
V gene: TRBV12-5
clone size: NA

CDR3 DNA: TGTGCCACGGAGGGACGGAACACTGAAGCTTTCTTT
CDR3 protein: CATEGRNTEAFF
D gene: NA
J gene: TRBJ1-1
V gene: TRBV27
clone size: NA

CDR3 DNA: TGTGCCAGCCGGGACAGAAACTACAGGGGGACTGAAGCTTTCTTT
CDR3 protein: CASRDRNYRGTEAFF
D gene: TRBD1
J gene: TRBJ1-1
V gene: TRBV19
clone size: few

CDR3 DNA: TGTGCCGAGGGGAGGTGTAGGCGGGTACAAGAGACCCAGTACTTC
CDR3 protein: CAEGRCRRVQETQYF
D gene: NA
J gene: TRBJ2-5
V gene: TRBV28
clone size: NA

CDR3 DNA: TGTGCCAGCAGTTACGGGACTAGCGGCCCCTCTGGGGCCAACGTCCTGACTTTC
CDR3 protein: CASSYGTSGPSGANVLTF
D gene: TRBD2
J gene: TRBJ2-6
V gene: TRBV6-2/TRBV6-3
clone size: NA

CDR3 DNA: TGCGCCAGCAGCCAAGTCCTAGCCAATGAGCAGTTCTTC
CDR3 protein: CASSQVLANEQFF
D gene: NA
J gene: TRBJ2-1
V gene: TRBV4-1
clone size: NA

CDR3 DNA: TGTGCCAGCAGCTTGGGACAAATCCCTATAGAAGCTTTCTTT
CDR3 protein: CASSLGQIPIEAFF
D gene: NA
J gene: TRBJ1-1
V gene: TRBV13
clone size: NA

CDR3 DNA: TGTGCCAGCAGTACCCTTAGCGGGGGAGCCGGGGAGCTGTTTTTT
CDR3 protein: CASSTLSGGAGELFF
D gene: TRBD2
J gene: TRBJ2-2
V gene: TRBV6-5
clone size: NA

CDR3 DNA: TGTGCCAGCAGCTTAACGAGATGGGGCGGAACCTCTGGAAACACCATATATTTT
CDR3 protein: CASSLTRWGGTSGNTIYF
D gene: NA
J gene: TRBJ1-3
V gene: TRBV7-2
clone size: NA

CDR3 DNA: TGTGCCAGCAGCTTCCCCGCGACATTGAACACTGAAGCTTTCTTT
CDR3 protein: CASSFPATLNTEAFF
D gene: NA
J gene: TRBJ1-1
V gene: TRBV7-9
clone size: NA

CDR3 DNA: TGTGCCAGCAATTTGACAGAGAACACTGAAGCTTTCTTT
CDR3 protein: CASNLTENTEAFF
D gene: NA
J gene: TRBJ1-1
V gene: TRBV21-1
clone size: NA

CDR3 DNA: TGTGCCAGCAGCTTTGGCGGGTCTCAAGAGACCCAGTACTTC
CDR3 protein: CASSFGGSQETQYF
D gene: NA
J gene: TRBJ2-5
V gene: TRBV7-2
clone size: NA

CDR3 DNA: TGTGCCTGGAGTGTACTCGGGACAGGGGTTAAAGAGACCCAGTACTTC
CDR3 protein: CAWSVLGTGVKETQYF
D gene: TRBD1
J gene: TRBJ2-5
V gene: TRBV30
clone size: NA

CDR3 DNA: TGTGCCAGCAGCTTTCGGGGGGGGACCCTGACCACAGATACGCAGTATTTT
CDR3 protein: CASSFRGGTLTTDTQYF
D gene: TRBD2
J gene: TRBJ2-3
V gene: TRBV5-6
clone size: NA

CDR3 DNA: TGTGCCAGCATGAGTAGGGCGGGGGGGTATTTT
CDR3 protein: CASMSRAGGYF
D gene: TRBD2
J gene: TRBJ2-3
V gene: TRBV27
clone size: NA

CDR3 DNA: TGTGCCAGCAGCTTGGTCCCGGGACAGGGGGCCGGTGGCTACACCTTC
CDR3 protein: CASSLVPGQGAGGYTF
D gene: TRBD1
J gene: TRBJ1-2
V gene: TRBV11-2
clone size: NA

CDR3 DNA: TGTGCCAGTAGCCGCGGGACCACCCAGCATTTT
CDR3 protein: CASSRGTTQHF
D gene: NA
J gene: TRBJ1-5
V gene: TRBV19
clone size: once

CDR3 DNA: TGTGCCAGTAGTATCCGAGGGCAGGGGAGCTATGGCTACACCTTC
CDR3 protein: CASSIRGQGSYGYTF
D gene: NA
J gene: TRBJ1-2
V gene: TRBV19
clone size: NA

CDR3 DNA: TGTGCTAGTGGCGAACGGGGACTAGCTGAGATCGGGGAGCTGTTTTTT
CDR3 protein: CASGERGLAEIGELFF
D gene: TRBD2
J gene: TRBJ2-2
V gene: TRBV12-5
clone size: once